What follows are 8 T cell receptor beta chains derived from one specimen sequenced in a study of naive and memory T cell subsets. An oligonucleotide containing a UMI was ligated to the 3' end of TCR cDNA. Amplification of ligated cDNA took four PCR rounds with SP2 and nested alpha and beta constant primers. TCRdb analysed the 5' RACE reads with MiXCR anew, one entry per CDR3 protein. The sample records more than 50,000 distinct CDR3 sequences, less than 10% being singletons. These TCRs come from a female donor in good health.

This clonotype turned up a few times. The chain uses TRBV6-1 and TRBJ2-3; 10 nucleotides agree with TRBD2. This CDR3 region has 15 residues. Germline V CDR1 and CDR2: MNHNS, SASEGT. Losses at the gene ends were 3 bases for V and 4 bases for J; bases not matched to a gene: 4. CDR3 nucleotides: TGTGCCAGCAGTGAGGGCCTAGCGGGGGCAGATACGCAGTATTTT. Protein product: CASSEGLAGADTQYF.

This clonotype was observed a few times. The chain joins TRBV3-1 to TRBJ2-5; D is possibly TRBD2 (6 bases). CDR3 length: 15 residues. Trimming removed 2 bases from V and 1 base from J, with 11 bases in between. The germline V gene encodes CDR1 LGHDT and CDR2 YNNKEL (reference sequence). The CDR3 DNA follows: TGTGCCAGCAGCCAAATCGGGGGAGCCCAAGAGACCCAGTACTTC. This sequence encodes CASSQIGGAQETQYF.

This clonotype has a count of ten or more. The chain carries TRBV6-1 and TRBJ1-3; no clear D gene. The CDR3 extends over 15 amino acids. Trimming pared 5 bases from V and 5 bases from J, leaving 16 bases between. Per germline, CDR1 MNHNS and CDR2 SASEGT. The CDR3: CASSPPRFSRNTIYF. The CDR3 coding sequence is TGTGCCAGCAGTCCCCCCCGGTTCTCACGAAACACCATATATTTT.

The sample holds many counts of this clonotype. The J gene is TRBJ1-1, the V gene TRBV20-1; D may be TRBD1 (6 bases). CDR3 size: 13 residues. The V and J ends lost 6 bases and 4 bases respectively, with 15 bases between them. The V gene's germline CDR1 is DFQATT and CDR2 SNEGSKA (reference sequence). In DNA form, the CDR3 reads TGCAGTGCCCCTGACAGGATCCCCACTGAAGCTTTCTTT. This encodes CSAPDRIPTEAFF.

The chain joins TRBV30 to TRBJ2-5, with D uncertain. CDR1 GTSNPN and CDR2 SVGIG come from the germline V gene (reference sequence). V was pared by 0 bases and J by 2 bases, with 7 bases between. There are 13 residues in the CDR3. CDR3 in DNA: TGTGCCTGGAGTGTACGTCGACAAGAGACCCAGTACTTC. Protein product: CAWSVRRQETQYF.

This clonotype was seen at least ten times. The chain couples TRBV29-1 to TRBJ1-1; unclear D gene. V lost 7 bases and J 0 bases, leaving 18 bases between the germline ends. This CDR3 comprises 15 residues. The germline gives CDR1 SQVTM, CDR2 ANQGSEA. CDR3 amino acids: CSARLQDNMNTEAFF. CDR3 nucleotide sequence: TGCAGCGCTCGTCTGCAGGATAACATGAACACTGAAGCTTTCTTT.

In its sample, this clonotype was seen a few times. This chain joins TRBV7-9 and TRBJ2-1; D is uncertain. CDR1 and CDR2 from the germline V gene are SEHNR and FQNEAQ (reference sequence). CDR3 size: 13 residues. The V end was cut by 5 bases, the J end by 13 bases, with 18 bases between. DNA of the CDR3: TGTGCCAGCAGCAGCTATGGCCTCGATCCCCAGTTCTTC. This translates into CASSSYGLDPQFF. Looking up the rest from reference TRBV7-9 and TRBJ2-1 gives the full variable domain: DTGVSQNPRHKITKRGQNVTFRCDPISEHNRLYWYRQTLGQGPEFLTYFQNEAQLEKSRLLSDRFSAERPKGSFSTLEIQRTEQGDSAMYLCASSSYGLDPQFFGPGTRLTVL.

This clonotype was seen ten or more times. The genes are TRBV29-1 and TRBJ2-1, with a tentative D call TRBD2 (5 bases). The V gene's germline CDR1 is SQVTM and CDR2 ANQGSEA. This CDR3 is built from 12 residues. The V end was cut by 4 bases, the J end by 6 bases, with 10 bases between. The CDR3 bases are TGCAGCGTTGTCGGGGTAGCCAATGAGCAGTTCTTC. It translates to CSVVGVANEQFF.